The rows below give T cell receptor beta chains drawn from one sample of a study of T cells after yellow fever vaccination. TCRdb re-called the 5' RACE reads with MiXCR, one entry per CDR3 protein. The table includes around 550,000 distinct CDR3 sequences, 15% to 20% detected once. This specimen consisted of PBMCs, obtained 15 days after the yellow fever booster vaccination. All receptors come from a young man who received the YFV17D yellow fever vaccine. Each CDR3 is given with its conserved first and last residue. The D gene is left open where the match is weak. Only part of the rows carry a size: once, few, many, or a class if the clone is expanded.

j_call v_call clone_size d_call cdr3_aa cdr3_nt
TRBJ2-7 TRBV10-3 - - CAITGDTLSYEQYF TGTGCCATCACCGGGGACACCCTGTCCTACGAGCAGTACTTC
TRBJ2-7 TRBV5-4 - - CASSFTDYNEQYF TGTGCCAGCAGCTTTACGGACTATAACGAGCAGTACTTC
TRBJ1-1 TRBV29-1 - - CSGGIWTNTEAFF TGCAGCGGCGGGATTTGGACGAACACTGAAGCTTTCTTT
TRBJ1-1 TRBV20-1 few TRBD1 CSARVGGTDTEAFF TGCAGTGCTAGAGTAGGGGGGACAGACACTGAAGCTTTCTTT
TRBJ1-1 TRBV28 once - CASRGNTEDFF TGTGCCAGCCGGGGCAACACTGAAGATTTCTTT
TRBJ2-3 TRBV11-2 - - CASSLEGVSGPRGAQYF TGTGCCAGCAGCTTAGAAGGGGTTAGCGGCCCTAGGGGCGCGCAGTATTTT
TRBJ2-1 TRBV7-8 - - CASSYRGGGSHNEQFF TGTGCCAGCAGCTATCGTGGTGGAGGGTCTCACAATGAGCAGTTCTTC
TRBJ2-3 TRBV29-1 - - CSADSSSTDTQYF TGCAGCGCGGACTCGTCCAGCACAGATACGCAGTATTTT
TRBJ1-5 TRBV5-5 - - CASSPDNDQPQHF TGTGCCAGCAGCCCCGACAATGATCAGCCCCAGCATTTT
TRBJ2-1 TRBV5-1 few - CASSLLGIGAGSYNEQFF TGCGCCAGCAGCTTGTTAGGGATTGGGGCTGGCTCCTACAATGAGCAGTTCTTC
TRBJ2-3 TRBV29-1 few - CRVFDLNTDTQYF TGCAGAGTTTTCGACTTGAACACAGATACGCAGTATTTT
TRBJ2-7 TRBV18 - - CASSHPGLTYEQYF TGTGCCAGCTCACACCCGGGACTCACCTACGAGCAGTACTTC
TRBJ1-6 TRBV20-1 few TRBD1 CSARIAAGGSPLHF TGCAGTGCTCGAATTGCGGCAGGGGGTTCACCCCTCCACTTT
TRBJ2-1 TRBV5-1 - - CASSPVPGQNEQFF TGCGCCAGCAGCCCGGTCCCGGGACAAAATGAGCAGTTCTTC
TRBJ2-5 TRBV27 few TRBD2 CASSPSGTSGVASETQYF TGTGCCAGCAGCCCCTCCGGGACTAGCGGGGTAGCGAGCGAGACCCAGTACTTC
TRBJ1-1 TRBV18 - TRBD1 CASSPPTGTGGEAFF TGTGCCAGCTCACCACCGACAGGGACAGGGGGTGAAGCTTTCTTT
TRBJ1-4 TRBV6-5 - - CASSYSMMVEKLFF TGTGCCAGCAGTTACTCGATGATGGTAGAAAAACTGTTTTTT
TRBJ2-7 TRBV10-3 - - CAIRDEGVPYEQYF TGTGCCATCAGGGATGAGGGAGTTCCCTACGAGCAGTACTTC
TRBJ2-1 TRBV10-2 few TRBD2 CASAGLAGLNEQFF TGCGCCAGCGCGGGACTAGCGGGGCTTAATGAGCAGTTCTTC
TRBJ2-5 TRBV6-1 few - CASRPGTHDALSLETQYF TGTGCCAGCAGGCCCGGGACTCACGACGCCTTGTCATTGGAGACCCAGTACTTC
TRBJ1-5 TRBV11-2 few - CASSAPNQPQHF TGTGCCAGCAGCGCGCCTAATCAGCCCCAGCATTTT
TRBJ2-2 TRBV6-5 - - CASSYSRRTTTGELFF TGTGCCAGCAGTTACTCGAGACGGACTACCACCGGGGAGCTGTTTTTT
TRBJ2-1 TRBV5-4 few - CASTPTRTHNEQFF TGTGCCAGCACCCCGACTCGGACGCACAATGAGCAGTTCTTC
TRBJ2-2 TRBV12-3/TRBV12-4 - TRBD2 CASSLTPSSGANTGELFF TGTGCCAGCAGTTTAACCCCATCTAGCGGAGCAAACACCGGGGAGCTGTTTTTT
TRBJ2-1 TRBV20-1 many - CSAPGLAYNEQFF TGCAGTGCCCCTGGGCTCGCCTACAATGAGCAGTTCTTC
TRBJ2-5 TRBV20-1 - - CSATIGGETQYF TGCAGTGCTACCATCGGGGGAGAGACCCAGTACTTC
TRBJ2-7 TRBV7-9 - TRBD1 CASSSTDRPYEQYF TGTGCCAGCAGCTCGACGGACAGGCCCTACGAGCAGTACTTC
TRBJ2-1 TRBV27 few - CASSLALFRSSYNEQFF TGTGCCAGCAGTTTAGCCCTTTTCAGGTCCTCCTACAATGAGCAGTTCTTC
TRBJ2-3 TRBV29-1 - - CSVDERVGTGTDTQYF TGCAGCGTGGACGAGCGGGTGGGGACTGGGACAGATACGCAGTATTTT
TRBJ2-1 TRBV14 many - CASSPVFPRDEQFF TGTGCCAGCAGCCCAGTTTTCCCGCGGGATGAGCAGTTCTTC
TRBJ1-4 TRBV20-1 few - CSATLGANEKLFF TGCAGTGCCACCCTCGGGGCAAATGAAAAACTGTTTTTT
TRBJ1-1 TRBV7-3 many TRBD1 CASSLTGGDTEAFF TGTGCCAGCAGCTTAACAGGGGGCGACACTGAAGCTTTCTTT
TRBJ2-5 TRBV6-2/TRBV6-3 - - CASRDSAETQYF TGTGCCAGCAGGGACTCGGCAGAGACCCAGTACTTC
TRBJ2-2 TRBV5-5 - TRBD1 CASRAGTETSTGELFF TGTGCCAGCAGGGCAGGGACAGAAACCTCCACCGGGGAGCTGTTTTTT
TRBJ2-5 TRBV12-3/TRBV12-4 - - CASSLAIGLGKTQYF TGTGCCAGCAGTTTAGCCATTGGACTGGGGAAGACCCAGTACTTC
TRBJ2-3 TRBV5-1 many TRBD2 CASRTSGITDTQYF TGCGCCAGCAGGACTAGCGGGATTACAGATACGCAGTATTTT
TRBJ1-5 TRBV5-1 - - CASSLATGVLPQHF TGCGCCAGCAGCTTGGCTACGGGTGTTTTGCCCCAGCATTTT
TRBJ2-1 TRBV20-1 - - CSASEGLAMGNEQFF TGCAGTGCTAGTGAGGGGCTAGCGATGGGCAATGAGCAGTTCTTC
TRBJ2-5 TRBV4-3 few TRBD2 CASSQAVAGHQETQYF TGCGCCAGCAGCCAAGCCGTAGCGGGACACCAAGAGACCCAGTACTTC
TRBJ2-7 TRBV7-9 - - CASSLAPATHEQYF TGTGCCAGCAGCTTAGCGCCGGCTACCCACGAGCAGTACTTC
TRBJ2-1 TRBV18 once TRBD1 CASSRQGNNEQFF TGTGCCAGCTCACGACAGGGAAACAATGAGCAGTTCTTC